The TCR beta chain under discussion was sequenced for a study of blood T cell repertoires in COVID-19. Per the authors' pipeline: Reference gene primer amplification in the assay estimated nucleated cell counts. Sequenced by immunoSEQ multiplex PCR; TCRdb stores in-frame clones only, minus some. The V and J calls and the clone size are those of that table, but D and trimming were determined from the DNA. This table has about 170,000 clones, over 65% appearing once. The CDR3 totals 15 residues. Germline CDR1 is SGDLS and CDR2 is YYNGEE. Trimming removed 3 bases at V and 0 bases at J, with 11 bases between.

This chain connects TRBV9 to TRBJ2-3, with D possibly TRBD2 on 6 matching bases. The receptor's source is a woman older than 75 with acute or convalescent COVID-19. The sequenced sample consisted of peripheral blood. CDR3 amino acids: CASSGAGTSTDTQYF. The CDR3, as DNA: TGTGCCAGCAGCGGCGCCGGGACTAGCACAGATACGCAGTATTTT. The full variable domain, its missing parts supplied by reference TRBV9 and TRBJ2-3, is DSGVTQTPKHLITATGQRVTLRCSPRSGDLSVYWYQQSLDQGLQFLIQYYNGEERAKGNILERFSAQQFPDLHSELNLSSLELGDSALYFCASSGAGTSTDTQYFGPGTRLTVL.